These T cell receptor beta chains were read from a single sample in a study of technical replicates of blood from a handful of donors. This table comes from immunoSEQ multiplex PCR, and its TCRdb copy is limited to in-frame clones, with some not included. Of more than 75,000 clones listed, around 93% were seen once; the top ten hold 0.24%. Sequencing was done on a sample of T cells isolated from PBMCs. The receptors were gathered from a human donor in good health. Both conserved end residues are part of each CDR3. The order of the fields is V gene, clone size, J gene, D gene, CDR3 DNA, CDR3 protein. The D gene is left open where the match is weak. Expanded clones are given a class, and other clones once, few, many or no size at all.

TRBV30	-	TRBJ2-5	-	TGTGCCTGGAGTGTACTCGGGGAGACCCAGTACTTC	CAWSVLGETQYF
TRBV9	-	TRBJ2-3	-	TGTGCCAGCAGCGTATCGGGTCGGCCGGTGGGAGATACGCAGTATTTT	CASSVSGRPVGDTQYF
TRBV5-1	once	TRBJ2-3	TRBD1	TGCGCCAGCAGCTCTGACAGGGGTCAATGGGGCACAGATACGCAGTATTTT	CASSSDRGQWGTDTQYF
TRBV4-2	-	TRBJ2-7	TRBD2	TGTGCCAGCAGCCAAGGGGGGACTAAGGGCGACGAGCAGTACTTC	CASSQGGTKGDEQYF
TRBV28	-	TRBJ2-3	TRBD2	TGTGCCAGCACCCCGGGGGGAGGGCCGGATACGCAGTATTTT	CASTPGGGPDTQYF
TRBV11-2	-	TRBJ1-2	TRBD1	TGTGCCAGCAGCTTAGATGCTTCCAGGGGGGCCTATGGCTACACCTTC	CASSLDASRGAYGYTF
TRBV30	-	TRBJ1-1	TRBD1	TGTGCCTGGAGTGTAGGACAGGGGAACACTGAAGCTTTCTTT	CAWSVGQGNTEAFF
TRBV5-1	-	TRBJ1-5	-	TGCGCCAGCAGCTTAGGAGGTAGCAATCAGCCCCAGCATTTT	CASSLGGSNQPQHF
TRBV10-2	once	TRBJ2-3	-	TGCGCCAGCAGTGAGTCCCCCTTGGGCTACACAGATACGCAGTATTTT	CASSESPLGYTDTQYF
TRBV23-1	few	TRBJ1-1	-	TGCGCCAGCAGTCAGGTGACAAGCAGTGACACTGAAGCTTTCTTT	CASSQVTSSDTEAFF
TRBV6-4	-	TRBJ2-3	TRBD2	TGTGCCAGCAGTCCGGGACTAGCAACAGATACGCAGTATTTT	CASSPGLATDTQYF
TRBV18	-	TRBJ1-2	-	TGTGCCAGCTCACCACCGAGCGCTAACTATGGCTACACCTTC	CASSPPSANYGYTF
TRBV6-6	-	TRBJ2-7	-	TGTGCCAGCAGTTACTCAGGCGGCGGCAACTCCTACGAGCAGTACTTC	CASSYSGGGNSYEQYF
TRBV9	-	TRBJ2-7	TRBD1	TGTGCCAGCAGCCCAGAATGGACAGGGTTCGAGCAGTACTTC	CASSPEWTGFEQYF
TRBV6-5	-	TRBJ1-2	-	TGTGCCAGCAGTTACTCGAGTACTACCTATGGCTACACCTTC	CASSYSSTTYGYTF
TRBV7-9	-	TRBJ2-5	-	TGTGCCAGCAGCTCCCGAGAGGGAGAGACCCAGTACTTC	CASSSREGETQYF
TRBV28	once	TRBJ2-1	TRBD2	TGTGCCAGCAGTTGGACTAGCGGGGTAAATGAGCAGTTCTTC	CASSWTSGVNEQFF
TRBV10-3	-	TRBJ2-3	TRBD1	TGTGCCATCAGTGAGCTTGGGACAGGGGGTAACACAGATACGCAGTATTTT	CAISELGTGGNTDTQYF
TRBV30	-	TRBJ2-7	TRBD2	TGTGCCTGGAGTAGGCCGAGCGGGGGGATCCACGAGCAGTACTTC	CAWSRPSGGIHEQYF
TRBV5-1	-	TRBJ2-7	-	TGCGCCAGCAGCTGGGCGGACAGCTCCTACGAGCAGTACTTC	CASSWADSSYEQYF
TRBV7-9	-	TRBJ2-3	TRBD2	TGTGCCAGCAGCGTAGGACTAGCGGAGGAGTATTTT	CASSVGLAEEYF
TRBV7-2	-	TRBJ2-7	TRBD2	TGTGCCAGTCACGGGACTAGCAGATCCTACGAGCAGTACTTC	CASHGTSRSYEQYF
TRBV7-9	once	TRBJ1-4	-	TGTGCCAGCAGCTTAGAAGCGGGGCTGAATGAAAAACTGTTTTTT	CASSLEAGLNEKLFF
TRBV10-1	-	TRBJ2-1	TRBD1	TGCGCCAGCAGTACAGGGGGATCCTACAATGAGCAGTTCTTC	CASSTGGSYNEQFF
TRBV27	-	TRBJ2-2	-	TGTGCCAGCAGTTTATCGAGGTATATGGGCACCGGGGAGCTGTTTTTT	CASSLSRYMGTGELFF
TRBV27	-	TRBJ2-7	TRBD1	TGTGCCAGTCAGGGGACAGGGAGTAGCTACGAGCAGTACTTC	CASQGTGSSYEQYF
TRBV5-4	-	TRBJ2-2	TRBD2	TGTGCCAGCAGCCTAGACTGGCTCGGCGGGAGCACCGGGGAGCTGTTTTTT	CASSLDWLGGSTGELFF
TRBV21-1	-	TRBJ1-4	-	TGTGCCAGCAGTCACCCCGGGAGACGGCATGAAAAACTGTTTTTT	CASSHPGRRHEKLFF
TRBV15	-	TRBJ2-3	-	TGTGCCACCAGCAGAGATAAAGTCATTTGGCGGGCGGGCACAGATACGCAGTATTTT	CATSRDKVIWRAGTDTQYF
TRBV6-5	-	TRBJ1-1	TRBD1	TGTGCCAGCAGACCTACAGGGGTTTACACTGAAGCTTTCTTT	CASRPTGVYTEAFF
TRBV6-5	few	TRBJ1-1	-	TGTGCCAGCAGTTACTCGATCGGAACGGGGGCTTTCTTT	CASSYSIGTGAFF
TRBV15	-	TRBJ2-7	-	TGTGCCACCAGCAGAGATCAAGGAGTTAGAGACGAGCAGTACTTC	CATSRDQGVRDEQYF
TRBV19	-	TRBJ2-7	TRBD1	TGTGCCAGTAGGGGGACAGGAGCCGACGAGCAGTACTTC	CASRGTGADEQYF
TRBV7-6	-	TRBJ1-4	-	TGTGCCAGCAGCGTCAGGGCTCTCACAACTAATGAAAAACTGTTTTTT	CASSVRALTTNEKLFF
TRBV5-1	-	TRBJ1-4	-	TGCGCCAGCAGCCCCCAGGCGATACCTAATGAAAAACTGTTTTTT	CASSPQAIPNEKLFF
TRBV5-1	-	TRBJ1-2	-	TGCGCCAGCAGCTTTAAGGCGGGTAACTATGGCTACACCTTC	CASSFKAGNYGYTF
TRBV7-9	-	TRBJ1-1	-	TGTGCCAGCAGCTTAGGATCCCTAGACACTGAAGCTTTCTTT	CASSLGSLDTEAFF
TRBV28	-	TRBJ2-1	-	TGTGCCAGCAGTCGCGGGCGCCCGAAACTTAGCTCCTACAATGAGCAGTTCTTC	CASSRGRPKLSSYNEQFF
TRBV6-5	-	TRBJ2-7	-	TGTGCCAGCAGTTACTCCGGCACAGGTGGAACCTACGAGCAGTACTTC	CASSYSGTGGTYEQYF
TRBV6-1	-	TRBJ1-1	-	TGTGCCAGCAGGCAGGGCACGGACACTGAAGCTTTCTTT	CASRQGTDTEAFF
TRBV5-1	-	TRBJ2-1	TRBD2	TGCGCCAGCAGCGGCACCGGGACTAGCGATTACAATGAGCAGTTCTTC	CASSGTGTSDYNEQFF
TRBV7-9	-	TRBJ1-5	-	TGTGCCAGCACCGTGCGGGATCAGCCCCAGCATTTT	CASTVRDQPQHF
TRBV5-6	-	TRBJ2-1	TRBD2	TGTGCCAGCAGCAAGACTAGCGGGGGCTCCTACAATGAGCAGTTCTTC	CASSKTSGGSYNEQFF
TRBV5-4	-	TRBJ2-1	TRBD2	TGTGCCAGCAGCTTGGTAGCTAGCGGCCACTACAATGAGCAGTTCTTC	CASSLVASGHYNEQFF
TRBV14	-	TRBJ1-1	-	TGTGCCAGCAGCCGCCCAACAGGTTTTATGACTGAAGCTTTCTTT	CASSRPTGFMTEAFF
TRBV6-1	-	TRBJ1-4	-	TGTGCCAGCAGGGCCGGGTTAGGTCAAAAACTGTTTTTT	CASRAGLGQKLFF
TRBV7-2	-	TRBJ1-1	-	TGTGCCAGCACAGCGACTTGGAACACTGAAGCTTTCTTT	CASTATWNTEAFF
TRBV7-8	-	TRBJ2-7	TRBD1	TGTGCCAGCAGCCGCAGGACAGGCTTCTACGAGCAGTACTTC	CASSRRTGFYEQYF
TRBV11-2	once	TRBJ1-3	-	TGTGCCAGCAGCTTACAGGGTATTACTGGAAACACCATATATTTT	CASSLQGITGNTIYF
TRBV10-1	-	TRBJ2-5	TRBD1	TGCGCCAGCAGTGAGGACAGGGAAGAGACCCAGTACTTC	CASSEDREETQYF
TRBV5-4	once	TRBJ1-5	TRBD1	TGTGCCAGCAGCACGCAAGAGGGGGCGGGCAATCAGCCCCAGCATTTT	CASSTQEGAGNQPQHF
TRBV19	-	TRBJ2-3	-	TGTGCCAGTAGTATAGGGGGGGTTTCAGATACGCAGTATTTT	CASSIGGVSDTQYF
TRBV7-3	-	TRBJ2-1	TRBD2	TGTGCCAGCAGCTTGACTAGCGGGGGGCCCGGGGCGTATAATGAGCAGTTCTTC	CASSLTSGGPGAYNEQFF
TRBV27	-	TRBJ2-1	-	TGTGCCAGCAGTATATTAACAGGGAGTGAGCAGTTCTTC	CASSILTGSEQFF
TRBV6-1	-	TRBJ2-7	-	TGTGCCAGCATCTTTCTGGCGGGAAATCCCTACGAGCAGTACTTC	CASIFLAGNPYEQYF
TRBV28	-	TRBJ1-1	TRBD1	TGTGCCAGCAGTCGCCATCGACAGGGGGCGAACACTGAAGCTTTCTTT	CASSRHRQGANTEAFF
TRBV10-2	-	TRBJ2-7	TRBD1	TGCGCCACCAACAGGGGGCTCGACGAGCAGTACTTC	CATNRGLDEQYF